This T cell receptor (beta chain) was recovered during a study of beta chain features in type 1 diabetes (dated by TCRdb to 2016 to 2019). With regard to the full study: Patients and healthy donors did not differ in mean age, gender distribution, total cell number or subset yield. Across all samples, about 110 million sorted cells were examined, and cell number per subset correlated strongly with RNA yield. The study compared the TCRB repertoires of sorted circulating CD4+ T cell subsets in recently diagnosed type 1 diabetes patients with those in matched healthy donors. Whereas all 30 or so donors provided naive and central memory subsets, regulatory and stem cell-like memory subsets were isolated from just 8 patients and roughly 8 healthy donors. What the research found in general, with its limitations: Only small numbers of individuals were included in the HLA sub-analyses, which left unresolved whether HLA type had any influence on TCRB rearrangement. A moderate but significant shortening of TCRB CDR3 length was observed in type 1 diabetes patients in all four CD4+ subsets. Patients with type 1 diabetes made fewer insertions and deleted more nucleotides at VDJ recombination sites, implying thymic rearrangement abnormalities. Shorter templates might have been favored by PCR, but patient and control samples were amplified and corrected together, so both groups would have been affected equally by any skew. Sequencing cDNA rather than genomic DNA could over-represent highly expressing activated cells, although activation and CD3 levels did not differ between groups. Naive, central memory and regulatory TCRB repertoires appeared to be more alike among patients than among healthy donors.

Concerning this clone itself: It has no known antigen specificity. No qualities accompany the bases; no much larger clone lies one base away.

The entire amount of isolated RNA was reverse transcribed using the High Capacity cDNA Reverse Transcription Kit, so the sequenced TCRB transcripts were expressed ones. For stem cell-like memory T cell samples, survey-depth immunoSEQ sequencing was used, averaging about 970,000 total reads per sample. After sorted cells were lysed in RLT buffer, RNA was extracted with DNase-treated RNeasy Micro or Mini kits, with the choice depending on cell number. Each cell subset was processed on its own to prevent cross-contamination, while patient and healthy donor samples were processed together. Using the immunoSEQ multiplex PCR, TCRB sequences were amplified from cDNA into 87-bp fragments spanning the CDR3 region. The amplicons were sequenced using the Illumina HiSeq platform. The original pipeline was this. Synthetic template baselines were used to correct PCR bias computationally, reads within Hamming distance 2 were collapsed, and singletons that could not be merged were discarded. Reads were aligned against IMGT to assign V, D and J genes, CDR3 length and insertions or deletions at six rearrangement sites. Clonotype counts were normalized to sorted cell number within each subset before computing true diversity and Gini coefficients with the tcR R package. The overlap coefficient, calculated on TCRB nucleotide sequences, was used to measure repertoire sharing. TCRdb limited this immuneACCESS table to in-frame rearrangements with V and J called. A share of clones is missing; checked studies link under half to unresolved V genes, and the rest is unexplained. D and trimming were read from the DNA, whereas the V and J calls and clone size are those reported in that table. This sample has about 110,000 clones in its table, and 40% of those were observed once. The biggest ten clones account for more than 0.06% of the sample.

From the cysteine up to the phenylalanine, the CDR3 has a length of 14 residues. Of the read, only the CDR3 DNA is kept; its 42 bases are in frame from base 1. Ends trimmed: V by 7 bases, J by 2 bases; bases unmatched to a gene: 8. The germline V gene encodes CDR1 MNHEY and CDR2 SVGAGI. From each donor, a single peripheral blood sample of approximately 110 mL on average was drawn into heparinised tubes. A BD FACSAria II and a panel including CD45RO, CCR7, CD25, CD127, CD95 and CD27 were used to sort naive, central memory, regulatory and stem cell-like memory CD4+ T cells. Every sorted population had a purity above 98%. Right away, PBMCs were isolated by Lymphoprep density gradient centrifugation and were stained directly, with no culture step. So that batch effects would be minimized, each experiment stained and sorted samples in pairs, pairing one healthy donor with one patient.

The source is a woman between 18 and 29 years old in good health. The source material was stem cell memory CD4+ T cells from blood. What this sample's cell subset or site label stands for: stem cell-like memory CD4+ T cells. The rearrangement joined TRBV6-5 to TRBJ2-7, with 7 bases aligning to TRBD2. This receptor carries the CDR3 CASTPGGRAYEQYF. The sequenced DNA: TGTGCCAGCACCCCCGGGGGGAGGGCCTACGAGCAGTACTTC.